The 15 T cell receptor beta chains given below trace back to one sample, sequenced in a study of T cells in Graves' hyperthyroidism and ophthalmopathy. Authors of the study amplified TCR beta CDR3 regions from RNA transcripts. HTBI primers were the set used in a first-round RT-PCR of the TCR CDR3. TCRdb used MiXCR to reprocess the multiplex PCR reads, holding one entry per CDR3 protein. The profile covers 200,000 to 250,000 distinct CDR3 sequences, with roughly a sixth appearing a single time and around 50% taken by the ten largest. Input material: blood. These receptors all come from a man aged 45 to 65 with Graves' hyperthyroidism.

J is TRBJ1-4 and V is TRBV5-1, with D unresolved. In germline, CDR1 is SGHRS, CDR2 YFSETQ. Trimming cost V 1 base and J 2 bases, with 6 bases left between them. This CDR3 spans 14 amino acids. CDR3 in amino acids: CASSLRATNEKLFF. The DNA of the CDR3 is TGCGCCAGCAGCTTGCGAGCCACTAATGAAAAACTGTTTTTT.

This chain connects TRBV28 to TRBJ2-3, with D possibly being TRBD1 or TRBD2 (6 bases each). The V gene's germline CDR1 is MDHEN and CDR2 SYDVKM. The CDR3 consists of 14 residues. The V end lost 3 bases, the J end lost 4 bases, and 11 bases lay between the germline ends. CDR3 region: CASSLLRGADTQYF. As DNA, the CDR3 is TGTGCCAGCAGTTTGTTAAGGGGGGCAGATACGCAGTATTTT.

This clonotype has ten or more counts. The V call is TRBV6-1, the J call TRBJ2-1; TRBD1 aligns across 9 bases. CDR3 length: 14 residues. Losses at the gene ends were 6 bases for V and 3 bases for J; bases not matched to a gene: 3. The germline V gene has CDR1 MNHNS and CDR2 SASEGT. CDR3 loop: CASRKGQGYNEQFF. CDR3 DNA sequence: TGTGCCAGCAGAAAGGGACAGGGCTACAATGAGCAGTTCTTC.

This clonotype was detected a few times. This may arise from a read error, as a much more abundant clone is one base away. The CDR3 DNA sequence: TGCAGTGCCTTAACTTGGACTAGCGGCATCCAAGAGACCCAGTACTTC. As protein: CSALTWTSGIQETQYF. V is TRBV20-1 and J is TRBJ2-5, with 10 bases lining up with TRBD2. With 6 bases clipped from V and 1 base from J, the junction kept 11 bases outside the gene matches. This CDR3 has 16 residues. Germline CDR1 and CDR2: DFQATT and SNEGSKA (reference sequence).

The V gene is TRBV4-3, the J gene TRBJ2-7; 9 bases line up with TRBD2. The V segment lost 0 bases and the J segment 1 base; nucleotides outside the gene matches: 7. Germline V gene sequence: CDR1 LGHNA, CDR2 YSLEER. The CDR3 spans 17 residues. The CDR3 loop is CASSQDLGSGGSYEQYF. CDR3 nucleotides: TGCGCCAGCAGCCAAGATCTTGGTAGCGGGGGATCCTACGAGCAGTACTTC.

Comments on this clonotype: A much larger clone lies a single base off, so this may be a read error. The chain is built from TRBV28 and TRBJ2-1; no reliable D call. Per the germline V gene, CDR1 is MDHEN and CDR2 is SYDVKM. This CDR3 spans 15 amino acids. Between the trimmed V and J ends, which lost 8 bases and 0 bases, there was a span of 14 bases. In DNA, the CDR3 is TGTGCCAGCTGCGTGATACTGAGCTCCTACAATGAGCAGTTCTTC. It translates to CASCVILSSYNEQFF.

This clonotype was found many times. This chain uses TRBV11-2 with TRBJ2-1; 13 nucleotides align to TRBD2. CDR3 length equals 16 residues. Germline CDR1 and CDR2: SGHAT and FQNNGV. Unmatched junction bases numbered 8, after V lost 5 bases and J lost 7 bases. The CDR3 DNA is TGTGCCAGCAGCCGCCAGTCGGGACTAGCGGGAAATGAGCAGTTCTTC. Translated: CASSRQSGLAGNEQFF.

This clonotype appeared many times. The chain joins TRBV6-1 to TRBJ2-3; D might be TRBD1 or TRBD2, each matching 5 bases. The CDR3 is 15 amino acids. Germline V lookup: CDR1 MNHNS, CDR2 SASEGT. With 5 bases removed from V and 2 bases from J, the gap between germline ends came to 14 bases. In DNA form, the CDR3 reads TGTGCCAGCAGTTTTCTTCGGGGCAACACAGATACGCAGTATTTT. Residues: CASSFLRGNTDTQYF.

Ten or more counts support this clonotype. The chain is built from TRBV18 and TRBJ1-3, with TRBD1 as a possible D gene (6 bases). This CDR3 contains 15 residues. The germline gives CDR1 KGHSH, CDR2 LQKENI. V was shortened by 3 bases and J by 5 bases, with 14 bases between the two germline ends. Here the CDR3 reads CASSPGQGTRNTIYF. Written as DNA, the CDR3 is TGTGCCAGCTCACCGGGGCAGGGGACCCGAAACACCATATATTTT.

This clonotype appeared many times. The gene calls are TRBV7-3 and TRBJ2-5, with TRBD2 identical over 8 bases. Germline V gene sequence: CDR1 SGHTA, CDR2 FQGTGA. Losses at the gene ends were 2 bases for V and 2 bases for J; bases not matched to a gene: 4. The length of the CDR3 is 15 residues. CDR3 region: CASSLAGGVQETQYF. The CDR3 DNA reads TGTGCCAGCAGCTTAGCGGGAGGCGTTCAAGAGACCCAGTACTTC.

This chain uses TRBV3-1 with TRBJ1-6, with a possible D match to TRBD1 (5 bases). The germline CDR1 and CDR2 sequences are LGHDT and YNNKEL (reference sequence). Trimming took 2 bases from V and 8 from J, leaving 13 bases between them. The CDR3 runs to 15 residues. CDR3: CASSQSAGRHSPLHF. As DNA, the CDR3 is TGTGCCAGCAGCCAAAGTGCAGGGCGGCATTCACCCCTCCACTTT.

The chain is built from TRBV28 and TRBJ2-7; tentatively, D is TRBD1 (6 bases). Between the trimmed V and J ends, which lost 5 bases and 0 bases, there was a span of 20 bases. Germline values: CDR1 MDHEN, CDR2 SYDVKM. This CDR3 is built from 17 residues. CDR3 in DNA: TGTGCCAGCAGTCCGAGCCGACTAAGGGGGAGCTCCTACGAGCAGTACTTC. This sequence encodes CASSPSRLRGSSYEQYF.

This clonotype occurred a few times. The rearrangement links TRBV29-1 to TRBJ1-2; D is possibly TRBD1 (5 bases). The CDR3 is made up of 15 amino acids. CDR1 and CDR2 (germline): SQVTM, ANQGSEA. V was cut by 1 base and J by 1 base, with 13 bases left in between. In DNA, the CDR3 is TGCAGCGTTGAAGTGGGCCGGGGCGATAACTATGGCTACACCTTC. Residues: CSVEVGRGDNYGYTF.

The chain employs TRBV6-1 and TRBJ2-3, with 9 bases fitting TRBD2. Germline V gives CDR1 MNHNS, CDR2 SASEGT. V trimming: 3 bases; J trimming: 4 bases; junction bases outside the gene matches: 5. The CDR3 contains 15 residues. The CDR3 reads CASSERAGGPDTQYF. In DNA, the CDR3 is TGTGCCAGCAGTGAGAGGGCGGGAGGGCCAGATACGCAGTATTTT.

This clonotype was seen a handful of times. The chain combines TRBV5-1 with TRBJ2-5; D call uncertain. The V end was cut by 4 bases, the J end by 3 bases, with 13 bases between. This CDR3 is built from 14 residues. Germline values: CDR1 SGHRS, CDR2 YFSETQ. CDR3 sequence (DNA): TGCGCCAGCAGCGAGAGAAGGGTGGAAGAGACCCAGTACTTC. Protein product: CASSERRVEETQYF.